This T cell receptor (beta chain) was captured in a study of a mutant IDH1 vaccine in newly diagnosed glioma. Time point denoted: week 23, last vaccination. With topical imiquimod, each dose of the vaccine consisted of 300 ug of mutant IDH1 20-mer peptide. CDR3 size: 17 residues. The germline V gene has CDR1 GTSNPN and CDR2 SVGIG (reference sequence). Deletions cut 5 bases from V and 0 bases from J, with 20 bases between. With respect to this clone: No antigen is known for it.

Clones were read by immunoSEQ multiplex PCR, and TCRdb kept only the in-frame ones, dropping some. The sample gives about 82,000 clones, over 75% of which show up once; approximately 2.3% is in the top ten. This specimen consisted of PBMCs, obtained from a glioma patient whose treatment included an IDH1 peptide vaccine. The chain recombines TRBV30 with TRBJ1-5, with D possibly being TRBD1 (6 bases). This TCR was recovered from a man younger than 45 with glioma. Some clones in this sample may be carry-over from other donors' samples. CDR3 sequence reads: CAWWKGGSSYSNQPQHF. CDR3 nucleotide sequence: TGTGCCTGGTGGAAGGGGGGGAGCAGTTATAGCAATCAGCCCCAGCATTTT.